This TCR beta chain is from a study of CD8+CD57+ T cells in acquired aplastic anemia. The wider study: Isolated CD4+ and CD8+ cells, once sorted, yielded DNA averaging around 3 ug.

Both TCR beta VDJ combination and CDR3 sequence profiling were carried out. Genomic DNA was the template for this profiling. Using its own MiXCR run on the reads, TCRdb lists one record per CDR3 protein. The sample holds roughly 200,000 distinct CDR3 sequences, roughly 65% seen once. Per the germline V gene, CDR1 is SEHNR and CDR2 is FQNEAQ (reference sequence). The CDR3 covers 11 residues. The V end was cut by 2 bases, the J end by 9 bases, with 6 bases between. Those patients picked for sequencing had displayed CD8+CD57+ cell expansion on flow cytometry. Severe acquired aplastic anemia was the diagnosis recorded for all patients.

The sequencing sample was made of sorted CD4+, CD8+, or CD8+CD57+ T cells (not recorded which) from PBMCs. This clonotype was sampled from a human donor with aplastic anemia. The chain has TRBV7-9 and TRBJ2-3, with D unclear. DNA for the CDR3: TGTGCCAGCAGCTTATTGACGACGCAGTATTTT. Protein sequence: CASSLLTTQYF.